This T cell receptor beta chain is from a study of blood T cell repertoires in COVID-19. Study-wide background: Collection of acute and convalescent COVID-19 samples took place in the United States, Italy and Spain.

While infection was still active, Seattle patients were enrolled and then followed longitudinally. With 4 bases removed from V and 3 bases from J, the gap between germline ends came to 13 bases. Germline loops: CDR1 SGDLS, CDR2 YYNGEE. The length of the CDR3 is 14 residues. Using immunoSEQ multiplex PCR, the repertoire was profiled, and TCRdb retains in-frame clones only, with some absent. The sample shows over 50,000 clones, 84% of them seen only once. Specimen: peripheral blood. The chain combines TRBV9 with TRBJ1-1; D may be TRBD1 (5 bases). The TCR was taken from a man aged 55 to 70 with COVID-19, enrolled during active disease. The CDR3 sequence: CASSPQGGDTEAFF. The CDR3 DNA sequence: TGTGCCAGCAGCCCCCAGGGAGGGGACACTGAAGCTTTCTTT. Supplemented by reference TRBV9 and TRBJ1-1, the full variable domain reads DSGVTQTPKHLITATGQRVTLRCSPRSGDLSVYWYQQSLDQGLQFLIQYYNGEERAKGNILERFSAQQFPDLHSELNLSSLELGDSALYFCASSPQGGDTEAFFGQGTRLTVV.